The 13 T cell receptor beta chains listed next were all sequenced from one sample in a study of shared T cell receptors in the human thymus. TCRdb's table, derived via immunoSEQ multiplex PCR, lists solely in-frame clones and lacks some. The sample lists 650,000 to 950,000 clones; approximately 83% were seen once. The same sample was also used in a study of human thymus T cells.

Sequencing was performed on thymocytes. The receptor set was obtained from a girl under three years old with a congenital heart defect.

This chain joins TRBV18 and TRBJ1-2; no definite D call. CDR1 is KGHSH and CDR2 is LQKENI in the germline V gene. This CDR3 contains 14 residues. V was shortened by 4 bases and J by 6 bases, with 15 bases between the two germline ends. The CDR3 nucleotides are TGTGCCAGCTCACACTCGGGGAGCGAGGATGGCTACACCTTC. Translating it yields CASSHSGSEDGYTF.

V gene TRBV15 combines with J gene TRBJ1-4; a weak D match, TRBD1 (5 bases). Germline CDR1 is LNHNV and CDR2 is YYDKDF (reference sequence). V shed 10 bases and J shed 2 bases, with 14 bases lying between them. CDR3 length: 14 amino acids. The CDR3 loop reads CAIPRGMTNEKLFF. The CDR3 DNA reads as TGTGCCATCCCAAGGGGTATGACTAATGAAAAACTGTTTTTT.

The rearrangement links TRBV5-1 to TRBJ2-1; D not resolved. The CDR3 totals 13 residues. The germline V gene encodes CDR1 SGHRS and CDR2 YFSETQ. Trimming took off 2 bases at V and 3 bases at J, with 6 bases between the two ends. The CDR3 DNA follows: TGCGCCAGCAGCTTACTACTCTACAATGAGCAGTTCTTC. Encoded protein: CASSLLLYNEQFF.

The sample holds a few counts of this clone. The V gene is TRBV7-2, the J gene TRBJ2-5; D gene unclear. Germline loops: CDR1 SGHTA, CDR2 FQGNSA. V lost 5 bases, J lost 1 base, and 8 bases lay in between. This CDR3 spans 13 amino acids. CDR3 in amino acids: CASSRRPQETQYF. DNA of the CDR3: TGTGCCAGCAGCCGCAGGCCCCAAGAGACCCAGTACTTC. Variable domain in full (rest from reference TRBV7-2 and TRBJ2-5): GAGVSQSPSNKVTEKGKDVELRCDPISGHTALYWYRQSLGQGLEFLIYFQGNSAPDKSGLPSDRFSAERTGGSVSTLTIQRTQQEDSAVYLCASSRRPQETQYFGPGTRLLVL.

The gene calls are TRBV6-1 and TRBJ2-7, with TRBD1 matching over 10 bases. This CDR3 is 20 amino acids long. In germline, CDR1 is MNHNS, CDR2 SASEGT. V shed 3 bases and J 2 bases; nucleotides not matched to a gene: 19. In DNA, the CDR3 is TGTGCCAGCAGTGACACTACGACAGGGGGCCCGCCGAGTGCAGCCTACGAGCAGTACTTC. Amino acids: CASSDTTTGGPPSAAYEQYF.

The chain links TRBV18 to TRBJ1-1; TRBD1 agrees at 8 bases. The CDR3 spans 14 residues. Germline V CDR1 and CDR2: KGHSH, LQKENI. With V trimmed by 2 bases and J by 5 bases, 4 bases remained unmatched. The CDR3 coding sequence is TGTGCCAGCTCACCAGACAGGGGTGGAACTGAAGCTTTCTTT. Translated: CASSPDRGGTEAFF.

The CDR3, as DNA: TGTGCCAGCAGTGAAACAGGGAGTTATAGCAATCAGCCCCAGCATTTT. This sequence encodes CASSETGSYSNQPQHF. The chain couples TRBV6-1 to TRBJ1-5; D is possibly TRBD1 (6 bases). V lost 2 bases and J 0 bases, leaving 11 bases between the germline ends. This CDR3 region has 16 residues. Germline CDR1 is MNHNS and CDR2 is SASEGT.

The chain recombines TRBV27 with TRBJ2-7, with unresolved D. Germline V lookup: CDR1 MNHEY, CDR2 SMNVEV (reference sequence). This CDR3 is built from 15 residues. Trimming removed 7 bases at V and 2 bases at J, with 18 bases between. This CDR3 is CASNPRMAPPYEQYF. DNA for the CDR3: TGTGCCAGCAATCCTAGGATGGCGCCCCCCTACGAGCAGTACTTC.

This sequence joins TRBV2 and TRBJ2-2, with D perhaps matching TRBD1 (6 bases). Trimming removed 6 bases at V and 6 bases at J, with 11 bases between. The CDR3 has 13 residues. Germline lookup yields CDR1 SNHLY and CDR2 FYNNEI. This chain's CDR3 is CASRETGPGELFF. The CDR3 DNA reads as TGTGCCAGCAGGGAGACAGGTCCCGGGGAGCTGTTTTTT.

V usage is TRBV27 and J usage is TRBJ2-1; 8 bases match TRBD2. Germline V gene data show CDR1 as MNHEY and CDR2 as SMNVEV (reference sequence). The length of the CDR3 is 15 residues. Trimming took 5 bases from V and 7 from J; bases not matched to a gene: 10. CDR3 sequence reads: CASSIIAGRTNEQFF. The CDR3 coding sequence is TGTGCCAGCAGTATTATAGCGGGGCGGACGAATGAGCAGTTCTTC.

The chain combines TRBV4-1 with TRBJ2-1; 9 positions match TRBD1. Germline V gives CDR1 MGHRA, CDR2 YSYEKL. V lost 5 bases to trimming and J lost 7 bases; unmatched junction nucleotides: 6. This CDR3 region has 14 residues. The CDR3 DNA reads TGCGCCAGCAGCTACCGGGACAGGGCAAATGAGCAGTTCTTC. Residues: CASSYRDRANEQFF.

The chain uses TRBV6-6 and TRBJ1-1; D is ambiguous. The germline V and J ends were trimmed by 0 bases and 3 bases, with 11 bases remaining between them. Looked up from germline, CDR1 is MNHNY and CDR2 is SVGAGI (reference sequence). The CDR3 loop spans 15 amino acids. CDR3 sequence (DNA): TGTGCCAGCAGTTACTCTTCGGACTTCTACACTGAAGCTTTCTTT. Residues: CASSYSSDFYTEAFF.

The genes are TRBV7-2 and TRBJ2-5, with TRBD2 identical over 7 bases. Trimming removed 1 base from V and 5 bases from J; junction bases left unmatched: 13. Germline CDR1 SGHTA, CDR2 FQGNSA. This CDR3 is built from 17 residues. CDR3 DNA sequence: TGTGCCAGCAGCTTAGGGCTAGCGGCGACCCTAGGGGAGACCCAGTACTTC. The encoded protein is CASSLGLAATLGETQYF.